This TCR beta chain was profiled in a study of radiation and T cells in renal cell carcinoma. Documented treatment: treatment-naive control, cytoreductive nephrectomy. This table comes from immunoSEQ multiplex PCR, and its TCRdb copy is limited to in-frame clones, with some not included. Of over 8,000 clones in the sample, over 60% were seen once. Trimming removed 5 bases from V and 5 bases from J, with 19 bases in between. This CDR3 has 16 amino acids. Germline CDR1 and CDR2: SGHTA and FQGNSA. This clone was picked up a small number of times. The input for sequencing was tumor tissue, taken from a patient whose treatment was nephrectomy without radiotherapy. J is TRBJ2-1 and V is TRBV7-2, with D perhaps given as TRBD1 or TRBD2 (5 bases each). The receptor was isolated from a man aged 60 to 75 with renal cell carcinoma. The CDR3 nucleotides are TGTGCCAGCAGCATCCTAGGGACCAGGGCGGACAATGAGCAGTTCTTC. This encodes CASSILGTRADNEQFF.